Sequencing of this T cell receptor (beta chain) was carried out in a study of shared clonotypes between healthy human individuals. Deletions cut 3 bases from V and 1 base from J, with 10 bases between. CDR1 and CDR2 (germline): SGDLS, YYNGEE. The CDR3 spans 14 residues. TCRdb's table, derived via immunoSEQ multiplex PCR, lists solely in-frame clones and lacks some. The sample has about 490,000 clones; 76% are singletons. The rearrangement links TRBV9 to TRBJ1-1; tentative D call: TRBD1 (6 bases). The origin of this receptor is a woman aged 40-49 years in good health. Some clones in this sample may be carry-over from other donors' samples. The sequencing sample was made of PBMCs. In DNA, the CDR3 is TGTGCCAGCAGCGCAGTACAGGGGAACACTGAAGCTTTCTTT. The encoded protein is CASSAVQGNTEAFF.